This T cell receptor (beta chain) was retrieved from a study of T cells in tuberculosis. Study at large: PBMC were archived before or within 7 days of starting treatment.

Sample time point: new active TB diagnosis, blood taken before or within 7 days of starting treatment. HIV-seronegative South African adults aged 18 years or older had newly diagnosed active tuberculosis. The protocol was immunoSEQ multiplex PCR, while the TCRdb copy is restricted to in-frame clones and leaves out a portion. The sample consists of tens of thousands of clones, nearly 95% of them appearing once. Concerning this clone: Antigen unknown.

Whole-study results and caveats: The TCR-beta difference was not significant; alpha differences partly reflected length. Active tuberculosis alpha repertoires lay closer to GMM-specific TCRs than controls'.

The CDR3 contains 13 residues. Trimming removed 0 bases at V and 6 bases at J, with 10 bases between. CDR1 is SGHRS, CDR2 YFSETQ, per germline. The receptor comes from an adult with tuberculosis. V usage is TRBV5-1 and J usage is TRBJ2-7; a weak D match, TRBD2 (6 bases). The specimen was PBMCs, collected at tuberculosis diagnosis. In DNA, the CDR3 is TGCGCCAGCAGCTTGGCCGGGAGAACCGAGCAGTACTTC. It yields the protein CASSLAGRTEQYF.